This T cell receptor (beta chain) was identified in a study of blood T cell repertoires in COVID-19. Background on the study: COVID-19 samples from acute and convalescent phases originated in the United States, Italy and Spain.

Method: immunoSEQ multiplex PCR; TCRdb's copy keeps in-frame clones and lacks some. The sample carries 65,000 to 80,000 clones, roughly nine tenths recorded once. The CDR3 runs to 16 residues. Unmatched junction bases numbered 4, after V lost 1 base and J lost 5 bases. From germline, CDR1 is SGHTA and CDR2 FQGNSA. V gene TRBV7-2 combines with J gene TRBJ2-3; 12 nucleotides match TRBD2. The TCR sequence derives from a man older than 75 in a cohort sampled during active COVID-19. Sequencing was done on a sample of peripheral blood. CDR3 nucleotides: TGTGCCAGCAGCTTAGGTGGGACTAGCGGGCAAGATACGCAGTATTTT. Its protein is CASSLGGTSGQDTQYF.